One sample yielded the 27 T cell receptor beta chains listed below, sequenced in a study of T cells in localized non-small cell lung cancer. Profiling relied on immunoSEQ multiplex PCR, and the TCRdb table lists in-frame clones only, not all of them. The sample lists some 39,000 clones; just over 85% were seen once. Sequences were derived from peripheral blood mononuclear cells, sampled before any cancer treatment. These receptors were obtained from a male donor aged 60 or over with stage II lung adenocarcinoma.

The chain combines TRBV5-1 with TRBJ1-2; no reliable D call. The CDR3 contains 14 residues. Per germline, CDR1 SGHRS and CDR2 YFSETQ. Between the trimmed V and J ends, which lost 0 bases and 8 bases, there was a span of 14 bases. CDR3 coding DNA: TGCGCCAGCAGCTTGGCCCAGGACGAGGTGGGCTACACCTTC. This translates into CASSLAQDEVGYTF.

The genes are TRBV30 and TRBJ1-4; TRBD1 matches 7 bases. The CDR3 runs 13 residues. The germline gives CDR1 GTSNPN, CDR2 SVGIG (reference sequence). J lost 7 bases, V lost 4 bases, and 6 bases had no gene match. The DNA of the CDR3 is TGTGCCTGGAACAGGGGATTAGGTGAAAAACTGTTTTTT. This sequence encodes CAWNRGLGEKLFF.

This chain joins TRBV5-6 and TRBJ1-2, with D unclear. Germline V gene sequence: CDR1 SGHDT, CDR2 YYEEEE. V gave up 1 base and J gave up 8 bases, with 12 bases separating them. This CDR3 has 13 residues. The CDR3, as DNA: TGTGCCAGCAGCTTGAAAGGGTTGAGGGGCTACACCTTC. As protein: CASSLKGLRGYTF.

The V and J genes are TRBV19 and TRBJ2-3, with TRBD2 matching 11 bases. The CDR3 consists of 14 residues. In germline, CDR1 is LNHDA, CDR2 SQIVND (reference sequence). V trimming: 4 bases; J trimming: 8 bases; junction bases outside the gene matches: 5. The CDR3 nucleotides are TGTGCCAGTAGTAGTACTAGCGGGGGAGTTACGCAGTATTTT. Residues: CASSSTSGGVTQYF.

In its sample, this clone was seen a few times. The V gene is TRBV7-9, the J gene TRBJ1-3; D gene ambiguous. This CDR3 region has 12 residues. CDR1 is SEHNR and CDR2 is FQNEAQ in the germline V gene (reference sequence). The V and J ends lost 6 bases and 4 bases respectively, with 7 bases between them. The CDR3 here is CASSRIGNTIYF. The DNA for the CDR3 is TGTGCCAGCAGTCGGATCGGAAACACCATATATTTT.

This clone has a handful of counts. The J gene is TRBJ2-5, the V gene TRBV6-1; 8 bases map to TRBD1. Germline-derived CDR1 and CDR2 are MNHNS and SASEGT. V dropped 6 bases and J dropped 5; count of bases not matched to a gene: 8. The length of the CDR3 is 14 residues. Here the CDR3 DNA reads TGTGCCAGCAGGGTTGGGACAGGCGGGGAGACCCAGTACTTC. The encoded protein is CASRVGTGGETQYF.

The chain joins TRBV6-1 to TRBJ2-7; the match to TRBD2 covers 8 bases. The V gene end was trimmed by 2 bases and the J gene end by 5 bases; junction bases not matched to a gene: 8. Germline V gives CDR1 MNHNS, CDR2 SASEGT. There are 15 residues in the CDR3. CDR3 amino acids: CASSEFPGGGDEQYF. CDR3 sequence (DNA): TGTGCCAGCAGTGAATTTCCGGGAGGGGGAGACGAGCAGTACTTC.

The chain joins TRBV29-1 to TRBJ2-3, with 10 nucleotides matching TRBD1. The germline gives CDR1 SQVTM, CDR2 ANQGSEA. This CDR3 has 14 residues. The V and J ends lost 8 bases and 4 bases, in that order; junction bases with no gene match: 9. For the CDR3, the DNA is TGCAGCCCCGAGGGACAGGGGTTCCCAGATACGCAGTATTTT. Its translation is CSPEGQGFPDTQYF.

The J gene is TRBJ2-2, the V gene TRBV13; 11 nucleotides match TRBD2. The germline CDR1 and CDR2 sequences are PRHDT and FYEKMQ (reference sequence). The CDR3 has 16 residues. Germline trimming cut 4 bases from V and 5 bases from J; bases unmatched to any gene: 6. The CDR3 DNA is TGTGCCAGCAGCTCTTCGACTAGCGGGGTTACCGGGGAGCTGTTTTTT. The encoded protein is CASSSSTSGVTGELFF.

The rearrangement uses TRBV30 and TRBJ1-2; the D gene is possibly TRBD1 (5 bases). This CDR3 spans 12 amino acids. Trimming left V 1 base short and J 5 bases short, with 8 bases between. In germline, CDR1 is GTSNPN, CDR2 SVGIG (reference sequence). The CDR3 sequence is CAWSGDRYGYTF. CDR3 in DNA: TGTGCCTGGAGTGGTGACAGATATGGCTACACCTTC.

The V gene is TRBV7-6, the J gene TRBJ1-1; D gene ambiguous. Germline loops: CDR1 SGHVS, CDR2 FNYEAQ. V was clipped by 1 base and J by 4 bases, with 10 bases between them. The CDR3 contains 14 residues. The CDR3: CASSLGQPGTEAFF. CDR3 in DNA: TGTGCCAGCAGCTTAGGCCAGCCGGGCACTGAAGCTTTCTTT.

This clone showed up just once. The V call is TRBV5-4, the J call TRBJ2-5; TRBD1 matches at 7 bases. The CDR3 is 13 amino acids. V lost 5 bases, J lost 0 bases, and 1 base stayed unmatched. From germline, CDR1 is SGHNT and CDR2 YYREEE (reference sequence). The CDR3 protein is CASSGTDQETQYF. In nucleotides, the CDR3 is TGTGCCAGCAGTGGGACAGACCAAGAGACCCAGTACTTC. The full variable domain, with the rest looked up from reference TRBV5-4 and TRBJ2-5, is ETGVTQSPTHLIKTRGQQVTLRCSSQSGHNTVSWYQQALGQGPQFIFQYYREEENGRGNFPPRFSGLQFPNYSSELNVNALELDDSALYLCASSGTDQETQYFGPGTRLLVL.

This rearrangement joins TRBV25-1 to TRBJ1-3; D is undetermined. The CDR3 contains 15 residues. V lost 4 bases and J lost 0, with 10 bases in between. Germline V gives CDR1 MGHDK, CDR2 SYGVNS. CDR3 sequence: CASSGGIRSGNTIYF. The CDR3 DNA is TGTGCCAGCAGTGGTGGGATACGCTCTGGAAACACCATATATTTT. Filled out from reference TRBV25-1 and TRBJ1-3, the complete variable domain reads EADIYQTPRYLVIGTGKKITLECSQTMGHDKMYWYQQDPGMELHLIHYSYGVNSTEKGDLSSESTVSRIRTEHFPLTLESARPSHTSQYLCASSGGIRSGNTIYFGEGSWLTVV.

The V call is TRBV19, the J call TRBJ1-4; D remains unclear. Trimming removed 6 bases from V and 8 bases from J, with 10 bases in between. The CDR3 loop spans 12 amino acids. Looked up from germline, CDR1 is LNHDA and CDR2 is SQIVND (reference sequence). CDR3 region: CASSAGGEKLFF. CDR3 nucleotides: TGTGCCAGTAGCGCCGGAGGCGAAAAACTGTTTTTT.

This chain joins TRBV29-1 and TRBJ2-7; D uncertain. This CDR3 region has 14 residues. V lost 7 bases, J lost 2 bases, and 18 bases lay in between. Germline V gene lookup returns CDR1 SQVTM and CDR2 ANQGSEA. Here the CDR3 reads CSARASFYPYEQYF. As DNA, the CDR3 is TGCAGCGCCCGAGCCAGTTTTTATCCCTACGAGCAGTACTTC.

The rearrangement uses TRBV5-1 and TRBJ2-2, with D uncertain. Deletions cut 4 bases from V and 2 bases from J, with 12 bases between. CDR3 length: 15 residues. The germline gives CDR1 SGHRS, CDR2 YFSETQ. CDR3 DNA: TGCGCCAGCAGCCCACCGCTGATTAACACCGGGGAGCTGTTTTTT. Translating gives CASSPPLINTGELFF.

This clone was observed a few times. The rearrangement links TRBV9 to TRBJ1-2; TRBD1 matches 7 bases. Losses at the gene ends were 2 bases for V and 9 bases for J; bases not matched to a gene: 13. The CDR3 contains 15 residues. CDR1 SGDLS and CDR2 YYNGEE come from the germline V gene. CDR3 in amino acids: CASSVGGTVLDSYTF. The CDR3 nucleotides are TGTGCCAGCAGCGTTGGGGGGACAGTCCTAGATAGCTACACCTTC.

CDR3 protein: CASSSGTGNTEAFF. The CDR3 nucleotides read TGTGCCAGCAGTTCCGGGACAGGCAACACTGAAGCTTTCTTT. The chain recombines TRBV6-5 with TRBJ1-1, with 8 bases identical to TRBD1. There are 14 residues in the CDR3. Germline V gene data show CDR1 as MNHEY and CDR2 as SVGAGI. J lost 2 bases, V lost 4 bases, and 3 bases had no gene match.

This chain links TRBV10-3 with TRBJ1-1, with a weak D call TRBD1 (6 bases). Germline assignment: CDR1 ENHRY and CDR2 SYGVKD. The CDR3 is 13 residues long. Trimming removed 6 bases at V and 0 bases at J, with 8 bases between. The DNA for the CDR3 is TGTGCCATCAGCAGGACAGTGAACACTGAAGCTTTCTTT. Translation: CAISRTVNTEAFF.

The chain carries TRBV7-2 and TRBJ2-7; the D gene is possibly TRBD1 (6 bases). The CDR3 is made up of 15 amino acids. Trimming pared 4 bases from V and 0 bases from J, leaving 13 bases between. Germline assignment: CDR1 SGHTA and CDR2 FQGNSA. In nucleotides, the CDR3 is TGTGCCAGCAGCTCCGGGACACCAACCTCCTACGAGCAGTACTTC. It codes for CASSSGTPTSYEQYF.

The chain employs TRBV6-5 and TRBJ1-3; no definite D call. The germline CDR1 and CDR2 sequences are MNHEY and SVGAGI. The CDR3 sequence is 13 residues long. Trimming took 6 bases from V and 4 from J, leaving 10 bases between them. CDR3 region: CASSPGGGNTIYF. In nucleotides, the CDR3 is TGTGCCAGCAGCCCAGGCGGAGGAAACACCATATATTTT.

The chain has TRBV5-1 and TRBJ2-1, with D maybe TRBD1 (6 bases). The CDR3 has 14 residues. V lost 4 bases and J 5 bases, leaving 13 bases between the germline ends. CDR1 is SGHRS and CDR2 is YFSETQ in the germline V gene. CDR3 loop: CASSLQGRDNEQFF. The CDR3 nucleotides read TGCGCCAGCAGCCTACAGGGTAGGGACAATGAGCAGTTCTTC.

The J gene is TRBJ2-3, the V gene TRBV5-1; 7 bases match TRBD2. From germline, CDR1 is SGHRS and CDR2 YFSETQ. This CDR3 is built from 14 residues. Trimming at V came to 4 bases and at J to 2 bases, leaving 4 bases not matched to a gene. The CDR3 reads CASSPGTITDTQYF. CDR3 in DNA: TGCGCCAGCAGCCCGGGGACTATCACAGATACGCAGTATTTT.

This clone has just a few counts. The J gene is TRBJ1-2, the V gene TRBV6-1; TRBD1 agrees at 7 bases. The J segment lost 3 bases and the V segment lost 5 bases, leaving 6 bases of the junction unmatched. The CDR3 length is 14 residues. The germline CDR1 and CDR2 sequences are MNHNS and SASEGT. In DNA form, the CDR3 reads TGTGCCAGCAGTTCGACAGGGAGGGACTATGGCTACACCTTC. This translates into CASSSTGRDYGYTF.

This rearrangement joins TRBV11-3 to TRBJ2-7; 11 positions match TRBD2. Germline V CDR1 and CDR2: SGHNT, YENEEA. The CDR3 has 14 amino acids. The J segment lost 5 bases and the V segment lost 5 bases, leaving 5 bases of the junction unmatched. The CDR3 DNA follows: TGTGCCAGCAGCAAATCGGGACTAGCGGACGAGCAGTACTTC. This gives the protein CASSKSGLADEQYF.

V usage is TRBV18 and J usage is TRBJ1-2; TRBD1 might be the D (6 bases). Germline CDR1 KGHSH, CDR2 LQKENI. The V end was cut by 5 bases, the J end by 4 bases, with 14 bases between. The CDR3 length is 14 residues. CDR3 loop: CASSSGEGGYGYTF. CDR3 in DNA: TGTGCCAGCTCATCAGGGGAGGGTGGCTATGGCTACACCTTC.

This clone was counted once. The rearrangement uses TRBV14 and TRBJ2-2, with D possibly called TRBD1 or TRBD2 (5 bases each). The ends were cut back, 4 bases at V and 7 bases at J, with 10 bases in the middle. CDR1 is SGHDN, CDR2 FVKESK, per germline. The CDR3 is made up of 13 amino acids. In nucleotides, the CDR3 is TGTGCCAGCAGCCGGGACGGTAGCGGGGAGCTGTTTTTT. Translating it yields CASSRDGSGELFF.